This section outlines one TCR beta chain sequence together with its context. Trimming shortened V by 4 bases and J by 9 bases, and 22 bases separated the two germline ends. The CDR3 is 16 residues long. The V gene's germline CDR1 is SGHDN and CDR2 FVKESK. This sample stems from a study of blood T cell repertoires in COVID-19. About the research overall: Collection of acute and convalescent COVID-19 samples took place in the United States, Italy and Spain. Nucleic acid was either cDNA or gDNA, and it came from T cells, B-cell-depleted T cells, or PBMCs.

Per the original data handling: Amplified reference gene primers provided the basis for estimating nucleated cell counts. Assay: immunoSEQ multiplex PCR; the TCRdb copy retains only in-frame clones and omits some. From that table come the V and J calls and clone size; the DNA was used to work out D and trimming. The sample shows approximately 210,000 clones, around 92% of them seen only once. Sequences were obtained from peripheral blood. This TCR came from a man younger than 45 with acute or convalescent COVID-19. This sequence joins TRBV14 and TRBJ2-1, with D possibly TRBD1 on 5 matching bases. The DNA for the CDR3 is TGTGCCAGCAGCCCTTATAGGAACCGGGCCCAGGGTGAGCAGTTCTTC. Encoded protein: CASSPYRNRAQGEQFF.